This TCR beta chain was sequenced for a study of CD8+ T cells in alopecia areata. Extraction of RNA preceded its reverse transcription into cDNA, which served as the sequencing template. Sequenced by immunoSEQ multiplex PCR; TCRdb stores in-frame clones only, minus some. In the table there are roughly 250,000 clones, under 70% of which are singletons. This CDR3 has 12 residues. After removal of 4 bases from V and 8 bases from J, the junction contained 4 bases not matched to a gene. Germline V lookup: CDR1 SGHTA, CDR2 FQGTGA. The receptor's source is a human donor with alopecia areata. The V gene is TRBV7-3, the J gene TRBJ2-7, with TRBD1 identical over 8 bases. This sample comprised CD4+ T cells sorted from blood, obtained at week 0. The CDR3 sequence: CASSSGQAKQYF. CDR3 bases: TGTGCCAGCAGCTCGGGACAGGCCAAGCAGTACTTC.